A single sample is the source of the 8 T cell receptor beta chains below, sequenced in a study of siplizumab effects on memory and regulatory T cells. Sequencing was performed with immunoSEQ multiplex PCR; in TCRdb, only in-frame clones are kept and a portion is missing. The sample lists roughly 100,000 clones; roughly 91% were seen once. The material sequenced was non-Treg CD4+ T cells sorted from blood. These receptors all come from a human donor in good health.

This clone is a singleton in its sample. The rearrangement joins TRBV7-8 to TRBJ2-1; D is perhaps TRBD2 (5 bases). The CDR3 spans 16 residues. Germline-derived CDR1 and CDR2 are SGHVS and FQNEAQ. The V end was cut by 5 bases, the J end by 0 bases, with 14 bases between. CDR3 sequence (DNA): TGTGCCAGCAGCCTACTCGGGAAAAGCTCCTACAATGAGCAGTTCTTC. This codes for CASSLLGKSSYNEQFF.

The V gene is TRBV18, the J gene TRBJ2-2; no clear D. V was shortened by 0 bases and J by 4 bases, with 9 bases between the two germline ends. Germline CDR1 KGHSH, CDR2 LQKENI. This CDR3 comprises 15 residues. CDR3: CASSPPGQITGELFF. The CDR3 DNA sequence: TGTGCCAGCTCACCACCGGGCCAGATCACCGGGGAGCTGTTTTTT.

V and J are TRBV18 and TRBJ2-7; 11 nucleotides match TRBD2. V dropped 2 bases and J dropped 5; count of bases not matched to a gene: 5. Germline CDR1 KGHSH, CDR2 LQKENI. The CDR3 is 15 amino acids. CDR3 loop: CASSPKLAGVNEQYF. DNA of the CDR3: TGTGCCAGCTCACCAAAACTAGCGGGAGTGAACGAGCAGTACTTC.

This clone was detected a few times. J is TRBJ1-1 and V is TRBV7-9; maybe TRBD1 (6 bases). The V end lost 5 bases, the J end lost 0 bases, and 13 bases lay between the germline ends. The CDR3 loop spans 15 amino acids. Germline assignment: CDR1 SEHNR and CDR2 FQNEAQ (reference sequence). In nucleotides, the CDR3 is TGTGCCAGCAGCCTAAGGGACATCTTGAACACTGAAGCTTTCTTT. This codes for CASSLRDILNTEAFF.

The chain employs TRBV27 and TRBJ1-3, with 7 positions matching TRBD1. V gave up 6 bases and J gave up 4 bases; unmatched junction bases: 15. The length of the CDR3 is 17 residues. The germline gives CDR1 MNHEY, CDR2 SMNVEV (reference sequence). The CDR3 region has the DNA TGTGCCAGCAGGTCGACAGGGTATCAAGTATTGGGAAACACCATATATTTT. This translates into CASRSTGYQVLGNTIYF.

This rearrangement joins TRBV5-1 to TRBJ2-2; unclear D gene. The V and J ends lost 9 bases and 1 base respectively, with 16 bases between them. This CDR3 has 15 amino acids. The V gene's germline CDR1 is SGHRS and CDR2 YFSETQ. The DNA for the CDR3 is TGCGCCACCTCCCGGAACCAAATGAACACCGGGGAGCTGTTTTTT. Protein sequence: CATSRNQMNTGELFF. Complete variable domain (other parts from reference TRBV5-1 and TRBJ2-2): KAGVTQTPRYLIKTRGQQVTLSCSPISGHRSVSWYQQTPGQGLQFLFEYFSETQRNKGNFPGRFSGRQFSNSRSEMNVSTLELGDSALYLCATSRNQMNTGELFFGEGSRLTVL.

This clone was picked up one time. The V gene is TRBV7-3, the J gene TRBJ1-2; possibly TRBD1 for D (5 bases). This CDR3 spans 14 amino acids. V lost 5 bases, J lost 6 bases, and 16 bases lay in between. Germline values: CDR1 SGHTA, CDR2 FQGTGA. This CDR3 reads CASSPGQGMNGYTF. In DNA form, the CDR3 reads TGTGCCAGCAGCCCGGGGCAGGGAATGAATGGCTACACCTTC.

The chain joins TRBV7-3 to TRBJ1-2, with unresolved D. V gave up 4 bases and J gave up 7 bases, with 13 bases separating them. Germline loops: CDR1 SGHTA, CDR2 FQGTGA. This CDR3 region has 13 residues. The CDR3 loop is CASSSNVGGGYTF. CDR3 in DNA: TGTGCCAGCAGCTCGAATGTGGGAGGTGGCTACACCTTC.